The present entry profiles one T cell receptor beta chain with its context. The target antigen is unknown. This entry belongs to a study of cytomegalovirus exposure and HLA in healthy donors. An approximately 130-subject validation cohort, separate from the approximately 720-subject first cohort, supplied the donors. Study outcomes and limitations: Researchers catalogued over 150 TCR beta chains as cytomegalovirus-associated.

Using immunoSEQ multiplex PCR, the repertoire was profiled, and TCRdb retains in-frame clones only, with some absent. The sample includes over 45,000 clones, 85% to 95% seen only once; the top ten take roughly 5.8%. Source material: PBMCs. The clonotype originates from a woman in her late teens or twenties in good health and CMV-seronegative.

The CDR3 reads CASGLGQGLYTDTQYF. The CDR3 DNA sequence: TGTGCTAGTGGTTTGGGACAGGGGCTTTACACAGATACGCAGTATTTT. This sequence joins TRBV12-5 and TRBJ2-3, with 8 nucleotides matching TRBD1. Germline lookup yields CDR1 LGHNT and CDR2 FRNRAP. This CDR3 comprises 16 residues. V lost 1 base to trimming and J lost 2 bases; unmatched junction nucleotides: 5.